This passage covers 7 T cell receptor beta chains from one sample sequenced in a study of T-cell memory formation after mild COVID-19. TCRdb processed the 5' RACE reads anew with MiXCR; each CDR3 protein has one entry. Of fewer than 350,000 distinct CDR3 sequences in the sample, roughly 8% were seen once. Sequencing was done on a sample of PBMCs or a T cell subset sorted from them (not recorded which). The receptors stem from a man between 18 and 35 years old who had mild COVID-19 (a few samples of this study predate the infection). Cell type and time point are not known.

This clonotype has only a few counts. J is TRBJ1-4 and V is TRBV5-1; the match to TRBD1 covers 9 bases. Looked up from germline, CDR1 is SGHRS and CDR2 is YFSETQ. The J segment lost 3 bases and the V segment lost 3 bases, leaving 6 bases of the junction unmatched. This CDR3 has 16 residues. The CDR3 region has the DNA TGCGCCAGCAGCTCGGGACAGGGTAACCCTAATGAAAAACTGTTTTTT. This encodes CASSSGQGNPNEKLFF.

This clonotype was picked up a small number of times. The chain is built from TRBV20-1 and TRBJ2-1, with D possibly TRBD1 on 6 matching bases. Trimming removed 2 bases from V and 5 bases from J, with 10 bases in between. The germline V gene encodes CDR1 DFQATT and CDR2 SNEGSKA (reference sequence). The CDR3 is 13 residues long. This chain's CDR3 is CSARNPGDNEQFF. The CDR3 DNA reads TGCAGTGCTAGAAATCCAGGGGACAATGAGCAGTTCTTC.

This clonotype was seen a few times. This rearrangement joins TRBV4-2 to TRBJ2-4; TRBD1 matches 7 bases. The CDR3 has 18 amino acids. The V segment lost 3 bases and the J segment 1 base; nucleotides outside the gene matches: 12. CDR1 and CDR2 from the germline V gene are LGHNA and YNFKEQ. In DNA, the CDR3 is TGTGCCAGCAGCCAGGGCTCCGACAGGGATCGGGCCAAAAACATTCAGTACTTC. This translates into CASSQGSDRDRAKNIQYF.

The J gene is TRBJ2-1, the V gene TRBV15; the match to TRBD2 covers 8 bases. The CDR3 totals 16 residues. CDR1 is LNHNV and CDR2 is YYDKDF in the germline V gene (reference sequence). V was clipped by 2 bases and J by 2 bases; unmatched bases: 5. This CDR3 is CATSRKSGGPYNEQFF. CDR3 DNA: TGTGCCACCAGCAGAAAAAGCGGGGGTCCCTACAATGAGCAGTTCTTC.

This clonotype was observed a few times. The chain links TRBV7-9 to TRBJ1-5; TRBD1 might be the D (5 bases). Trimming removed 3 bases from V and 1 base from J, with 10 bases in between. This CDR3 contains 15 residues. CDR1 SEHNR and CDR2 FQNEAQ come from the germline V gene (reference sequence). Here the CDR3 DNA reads TGTGCCAGCAGCTTTAGGGGAGACAGCAATCAGCCCCAGCATTTT. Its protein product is CASSFRGDSNQPQHF.

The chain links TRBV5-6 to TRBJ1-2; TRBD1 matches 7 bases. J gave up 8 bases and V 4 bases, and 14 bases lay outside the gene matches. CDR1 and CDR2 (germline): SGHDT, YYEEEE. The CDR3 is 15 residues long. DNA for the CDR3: TGTGCCAGCAGCAAAACTTCCGAGGGGGCGAAGGGCTACACCTTC. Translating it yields CASSKTSEGAKGYTF.

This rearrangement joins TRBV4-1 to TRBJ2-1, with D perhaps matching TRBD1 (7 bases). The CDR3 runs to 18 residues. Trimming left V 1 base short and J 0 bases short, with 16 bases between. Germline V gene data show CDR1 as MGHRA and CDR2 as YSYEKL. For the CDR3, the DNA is TGCGCCAGCAGCCAAGTTCCCGGGGGACAGAGCTCCTACAATGAGCAGTTCTTC. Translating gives CASSQVPGGQSSYNEQFF.